The text below deals with one T cell receptor (beta chain). It lacks a known antigen. No base-level quality is on record; no much larger clone is a single base apart. This sample was taken from a study of shared clonotypes between healthy human individuals (dated by TCRdb to 2020 to 2022). At the level of the whole study: Two women and a few men aged 18 to 49 years were included in the cohort. Between about 0.85 and 9.5 billion PBMCs per donor were obtained by leukapheresis. Blood TCR repertoires of about five healthy adults were deeply sequenced to estimate repertoire size and the extent of clonotype sharing between individuals. Libraries were prepared and TCR repertoires were sequenced by different laboratories using diverse techniques, in order to increase sequencing depth and limit assay-specific biases. For each donor, three plates each were used for CD4 naive and CD4 memory, two plates were used for CD8 naive, and one plate was used for CD8 memory.

The CDR3, cysteine through phenylalanine, is 15 amino acids long. Only the CDR3 DNA stays, 45 bases, in frame from base 1. Trimmed from V: 3 bases; trimmed from J: 3 bases; junction bases lacking a gene match: 8. Using the deep immunoSEQ assay, multiplex PCR amplified TCR CDR3 regions from genomic DNA. Extracted genomic DNA from each cell subset was distributed evenly across all wells of several immunoSEQ 96-well plates, and each plate was treated as a replicate. For sorted subsets, each replicate PCR was loaded with about 0.2 ug genomic DNA, equivalent to about 30,000 T cell genomes. Purified libraries were measured with a Qubit 3.0 fluorometer, size-checked on a Bioanalyzer 2100, and measured again with the KAPA Library Quantification kit. Every immunoSEQ 96-well plate was sequenced on a separate single-read 150-cycle Illumina NextSeq 550 flow cell. The authors processed their data as follows. Because only junctional sequences without quality scores were contained in the immunoSEQ output, filtering matching that applied to full-length reads could not be performed. To assign V/J genes and CDR3, sequences were annotated against IMGT germline references using PyIR, a Python wrapper for IgBLAST v1.9. Reads were removed for weak V/J assignments (E-value above 1e-6), missing CDR3, stop codons, out-of-frame junctions, or ambiguous translated residues. V3J clonotypes were defined as sequences sharing an identical inferred V gene, J gene, and CDR3 amino acid sequence. Percentage overlap between repertoires was calculated by dividing the number of shared unique clonotypes by the size of the smaller repertoire. Three approaches were used to assess repertoire richness: RTK rarefaction, the Chao1 estimator, and Recon v2.1 estimates of unobserved clonotypes. OLGA was used to compute generation probabilities for all TCRbeta clonotypes that the gDNA method yielded from four donors. TCRdb limited this immuneACCESS table to in-frame rearrangements with V and J called. A share of clones is missing; checked studies link under half to unresolved V genes, and the rest is unexplained. From that table come the V and J calls and clone size; the DNA was used to work out D and trimming. For this sample the table gives about a million clones, of which around 76% were detected only once. About 1.5% of the sample belongs to the ten largest clones.

Donors were healthy HIV-negative adults with no recently reported acute infections or vaccinations. All donors were Caucasian adults living in Nashville, Tennessee, USA. CD4+ T cells were enriched by magnetic negative selection; naive cells were then positively selected on CD45RA, and the negative fraction formed the memory subset. Blood was collected by leukapheresis, and PBMCs were isolated by Ficoll-Histopaque density gradient centrifugation and then cryopreserved in liquid nitrogen vapor phase. Purity and quantity of every magnetically sorted T cell population were checked by analytical flow cytometry. Genomic DNA was isolated from each sorted fraction and quantified by UV absorbance on a Nanodrop 2000c. Broad study findings and their caveats: Sampling was limited to blood, and TCR repertoires in tissue likely differ from TCR repertoires in blood. Rarefaction of sorted-subset datasets indicated incomplete sequencing despite the large sequencing depth. Across a handful of donors, approximately 5% of naive CD4, 3% to 3.5% of naive CD8, about 2.3% of memory CD4, and under 0.45% of memory CD8 clonotypes were shared. Estimated clonotype richness was generally larger for naive than for memory subsets. Compared with non-shared clonotypes, clonotypes shared by all four sorted-subset donors had higher generation probabilities. Based on pairwise subsampling, the degree of clonotype sharing among donors was expected to be affected by sequencing depth. The small number of donors limited the genetic and exposure-history diversity represented.

Specimen: memory CD4+ T cells sorted from blood. What the cell subset or site label conveys for this sample: CD45RA-negative fraction. The clonotype comes from a man aged 18 to 30 in good health. The chain is made from TRBV5-3 and TRBJ2-5; 7 bases in between match TRBD1. TRBV5-3 belongs to the ORF category, with a function that is uncertain. The nucleotide sequence is given as TGTGCCAGAAGCTCCGGGACCGGACAGGAAGAGACCCAGTACTTC. Its protein reads: CARSSGTGQEETQYF.